Sequencing of this TCR beta chain was carried out in a study of blood T cell repertoires in COVID-19. Study summary: Spain, Italy and the United States supplied samples that represented acute and convalescent COVID-19. T cells, B-cell-depleted T cells, or PBMCs provided the cDNA or gDNA that served as material.

Only one count was recorded for this clone. Assay: immunoSEQ multiplex PCR; the TCRdb copy retains only in-frame clones and omits some. The sample contains approximately 49,000 clones, less than 90% of which appear only once. Input material: peripheral blood. The sequence derives from a man aged 50-60 years with acute or convalescent COVID-19.

CDR3 bases: TGTGCCAGTAGTGGTGGAGACTATAGCAATCAGCCCCAGCATTTT. Protein sequence: CASSGGDYSNQPQHF. The chain uses TRBV19 and TRBJ1-5; D remains unclear. V dropped 5 bases and J dropped 0 bases, with 11 bases sitting between them. The CDR3 spans 15 residues. The germline V gene encodes CDR1 LNHDA and CDR2 SQIVND (reference sequence). Together with reference TRBV19 and TRBJ1-5, the CDR3 gives the full variable domain: DGGITQSPKYLFRKEGQNVTLSCEQNLNHDAMYWYRQDPGQGLRLIYYSQIVNDFQKGDIAEGYSVSREKKESFPLTVTSAQKNPTAFYLCASSGGDYSNQPQHFGDGTRLSIL.